Below, 6 T cell receptor beta chains from the same sample are listed, as sequenced in a study of blood T cell repertoires in COVID-19. Profiled with immunoSEQ multiplex PCR; TCRdb holds only in-frame clones, not every one. The table lists some 380,000 clones, 70% to 85% of them singletons. Sequencing was performed on peripheral blood. These receptors were taken from a human donor with acute or convalescent COVID-19. The donor label of this sample is uncertain.

The V and J genes are TRBV7-8 and TRBJ2-7, with 7 nucleotides matching TRBD2. The germline gives CDR1 SGHVS, CDR2 FQNEAQ. The CDR3 spans 15 residues. V shed 2 bases and J 0 bases; nucleotides not matched to a gene: 4. The CDR3 protein is CASSLSGISSYEQYF. CDR3 DNA: TGTGCCAGCAGCTTAAGCGGGATAAGCTCCTACGAGCAGTACTTC.

The CDR3 nucleotides read TGTGCCAGCAGCTCACGAGCGATTTCAGAGACCCAGTACTTC. Its translation: CASSSRAISETQYF. The V and J genes are TRBV7-8 and TRBJ2-5; D remains ambiguous. V was pared by 4 bases and J by 4 bases, with 13 bases between. CDR3 length: 14 residues. Germline V gene sequence: CDR1 SGHVS, CDR2 FQNEAQ.

V and J are TRBV7-9 and TRBJ2-3; 8 nucleotides match TRBD2. The CDR3 runs 16 residues. Germline V gene sequence: CDR1 SEHNR, CDR2 FQNEAQ (reference sequence). Unmatched junction bases numbered 9, after V lost 4 bases and J lost 3 bases. Here the CDR3 DNA reads TGTGCCAGCAGCTCCCTGCGAGCGGGAGTTACAGATACGCAGTATTTT. Translated, it gives CASSSLRAGVTDTQYF. Combining the CDR3 with reference TRBV7-9 and TRBJ2-3 gives the whole variable domain DTGVSQNPRHKITKRGQNVTFRCDPISEHNRLYWYRQTLGQGPEFLTYFQNEAQLEKSRLLSDRFSAERPKGSFSTLEIQRTEQGDSAMYLCASSSLRAGVTDTQYFGPGTRLTVL.

The rearrangement joins TRBV19 to TRBJ2-6; D gene ambiguous. The V gene's germline CDR1 is LNHDA and CDR2 SQIVND (reference sequence). The CDR3 has 14 amino acids. V was cut by 4 bases and J by 1 base, with 5 bases left in between. CDR3 loop: CASSSQSGANVLTF. The CDR3 DNA follows: TGTGCCAGTAGTAGTCAGTCTGGGGCCAACGTCCTGACTTTC.

This chain joins TRBV2 and TRBJ2-5; TRBD2 might be the D (5 bases). CDR1 and CDR2 (germline): SNHLY, FYNNEI. Trimming removed 4 bases from V and 2 bases from J, with 11 bases in between. The CDR3 loop spans 14 amino acids. The CDR3 is CASSGSSNQETQYF. The CDR3 nucleotides read TGTGCCAGCAGTGGGTCTAGCAATCAAGAGACCCAGTACTTC.

The gene calls are TRBV9 and TRBJ2-5; D is possibly TRBD2 (6 bases). V dropped 4 bases and J dropped 5 bases, with 21 bases sitting between them. This CDR3 region has 16 residues. Germline V CDR1 and CDR2: SGDLS, YYNGEE. CDR3 residues: CASSPYPGGNLETQYF. As DNA, the CDR3 is TGTGCCAGCAGCCCCTACCCTGGCGGGAATTTGGAGACCCAGTACTTC.